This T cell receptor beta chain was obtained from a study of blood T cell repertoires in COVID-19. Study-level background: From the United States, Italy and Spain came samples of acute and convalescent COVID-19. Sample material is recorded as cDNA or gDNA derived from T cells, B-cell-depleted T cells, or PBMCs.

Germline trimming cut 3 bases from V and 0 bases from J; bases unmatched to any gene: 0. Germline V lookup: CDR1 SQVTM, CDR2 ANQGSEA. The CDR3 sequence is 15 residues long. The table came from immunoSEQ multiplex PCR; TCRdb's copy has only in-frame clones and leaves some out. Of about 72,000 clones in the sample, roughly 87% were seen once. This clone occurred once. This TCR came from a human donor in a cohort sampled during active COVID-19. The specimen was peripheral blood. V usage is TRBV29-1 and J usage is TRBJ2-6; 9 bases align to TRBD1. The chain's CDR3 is CSVEGQGSGANVLTF. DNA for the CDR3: TGCAGCGTTGAGGGACAGGGCTCTGGGGCCAACGTCCTGACTTTC.